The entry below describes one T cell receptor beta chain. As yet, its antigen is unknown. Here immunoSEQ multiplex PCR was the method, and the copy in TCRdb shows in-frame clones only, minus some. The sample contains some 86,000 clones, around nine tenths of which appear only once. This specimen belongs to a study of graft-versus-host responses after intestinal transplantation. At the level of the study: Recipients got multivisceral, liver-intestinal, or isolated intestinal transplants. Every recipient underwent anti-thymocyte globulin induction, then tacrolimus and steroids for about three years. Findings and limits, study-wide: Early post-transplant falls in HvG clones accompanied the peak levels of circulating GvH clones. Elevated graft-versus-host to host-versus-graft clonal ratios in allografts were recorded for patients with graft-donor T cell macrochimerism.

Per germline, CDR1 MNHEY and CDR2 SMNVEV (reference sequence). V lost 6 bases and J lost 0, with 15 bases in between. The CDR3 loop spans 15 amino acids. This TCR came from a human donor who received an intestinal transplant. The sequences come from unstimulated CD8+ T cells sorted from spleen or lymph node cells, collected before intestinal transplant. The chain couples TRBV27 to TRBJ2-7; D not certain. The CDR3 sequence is CASRIGAGSSYEQYF. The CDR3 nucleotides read TGTGCCAGCAGAATTGGCGCCGGAAGCTCCTACGAGCAGTACTTC.